The 31 T cell receptor beta chains listed next were all sequenced from one sample in a study of blood T cells in healthy people across ages. A J-beta primer mix and a sample-barcoded 5' primer were used in a second PCR of about 6 to 12 cycles. MiXCR, run by TCRdb on the 5' RACE reads, gives a single entry per CDR3 protein. Of about a million distinct CDR3 sequences in the sample, under 40% are singletons; the top ten hold over 10%. The sequenced sample was blood. The receptor source for this set is a man between 18 and 29 years old in good health.

This chain uses TRBV28 with TRBJ2-3; D possibly corresponds to TRBD1 (6 bases). CDR3 length equals 15 residues. Germline lookup yields CDR1 MDHEN and CDR2 SYDVKM. The V end lost 8 bases, the J end lost 0 bases, and 15 bases lay between the germline ends. The CDR3 nucleotides read TGTGCCAGCTGTAGCCCAGGGGCTAGCACAGATACGCAGTATTTT. It codes for CASCSPGASTDTQYF.

This clonotype was detected once. This chain joins TRBV20-1 and TRBJ2-4, with D perhaps TRBD2 (6 bases). Germline V gives CDR1 DFQATT, CDR2 SNEGSKA (reference sequence). This CDR3 region has 14 residues. CDR3 in amino acids: CSGDGGVAKNIQYF. The CDR3 nucleotides are TGCAGCGGCGATGGCGGGGTAGCCAAAAACATTCAGTACTTC.

This clonotype has only a few counts. The chain couples TRBV20-1 to TRBJ2-5, with 7 bases lining up with TRBD2. V trimming: 5 bases; J trimming: 11 bases; junction bases outside the gene matches: 17. The CDR3 is 14 amino acids. CDR1 and CDR2 (germline): DFQATT, SNEGSKA (reference sequence). The CDR3 spells CSADWGGNGNEQYF. The CDR3 nucleotides are TGCAGTGCTGACTGGGGGGGAAATGGCAATGAGCAGTACTTC.

J is TRBJ1-1 and V is TRBV20-1, with D hard to call. There are 15 residues in the CDR3. The germline V gene has CDR1 DFQATT and CDR2 SNEGSKA (reference sequence). Trimming shortened V by 0 bases and J by 1 base, and 12 bases separated the two germline ends. The CDR3 region is CSARDTGRENTEAFF. CDR3 in DNA: TGCAGTGCTAGAGATACGGGGAGAGAGAACACTGAAGCTTTCTTT.

This chain connects TRBV6-2 or TRBV6-3 to TRBJ2-2; tentatively, D is TRBD2 (5 bases). CDR3 length: 13 amino acids. The V gene's germline CDR1 is MNHEY and CDR2 SVGEGT. V dropped 2 bases and J dropped 11 bases, with 12 bases sitting between them. CDR3 protein: CASSYGRGRELFF. The CDR3 region has the DNA TGTGCCAGCAGTTACGGTCGGGGTCGAGAGCTGTTTTTT.

J is TRBJ1-5 and V is TRBV7-2; TRBD1 matches at 7 bases. CDR1 is SGHTA and CDR2 is FQGNSA in the germline V gene. The CDR3 spans 13 residues. Trimming cost V 5 bases and J 6 bases; bases outside gene matches: 4. The CDR3 nucleotides are TGTGCCAGCAGCCTGACAGGGCTTCAGCCCCAGCATTTT. This sequence encodes CASSLTGLQPQHF. Full variable domain (outside the CDR3, taken from reference TRBV7-2 and TRBJ1-5): GAGVSQSPSNKVTEKGKDVELRCDPISGHTALYWYRQSLGQGLEFLIYFQGNSAPDKSGLPSDRFSAERTGGSVSTLTIQRTQQEDSAVYLCASSLTGLQPQHFGDGTRLSIL.

This clonotype has only one observation. The rearrangement links TRBV18 to TRBJ1-2; TRBD1 is a possible D gene (5 bases). The germline V gene encodes CDR1 KGHSH and CDR2 LQKENI. The CDR3 is made up of 15 amino acids. The ends were cut back, 3 bases at V and 2 bases at J, with 13 bases in the middle. This CDR3 reads CASSPLTGENYGYTF. The DNA of the CDR3 is TGTGCCAGCTCACCCCTCACGGGGGAGAACTATGGCTACACCTTC.

This clonotype was seen repeatedly, ten times or more. The J gene is TRBJ1-5, the V gene TRBV12-3 or TRBV12-4, with 7 nucleotides matching TRBD1. V trimming: 6 bases; J trimming: 3 bases; junction bases outside the gene matches: 5. The CDR3 runs 14 residues. As DNA, the CDR3 is TGTGCCAGCAGCCGCGGACAGGCCAATCAGCCCCAGCATTTT. Its protein is CASSRGQANQPQHF.

This clonotype turned up a few times. The V call is TRBV10-3, the J call TRBJ1-5; D unclear. The length of the CDR3 is 13 residues. The germline CDR1 and CDR2 sequences are ENHRY and SYGVKD. The V and J ends lost 5 bases and 3 bases respectively, with 8 bases between them. Here the CDR3 DNA reads TGTGCCATCAGTCGGGAGACCAATCAGCCCCAGCATTTT. It yields the protein CAISRETNQPQHF.

This clonotype was counted a few times. The V gene is TRBV6-2 or TRBV6-3, the J gene TRBJ2-1; 9 nucleotides match TRBD1. Germline CDR1 and CDR2: MNHEY and SVGEGT. This CDR3 contains 15 residues. With 5 bases clipped from V and 7 bases from J, the junction kept 9 bases outside the gene matches. The CDR3 nucleotides are TGTGCCAGCAGTCGGACAGGGGCGTCTAAGAATGAGCAGTTCTTC. Its protein is CASSRTGASKNEQFF.

V usage is TRBV5-1 and J usage is TRBJ2-2, with a tentative D call TRBD2 (6 bases). The germline CDR1 and CDR2 sequences are SGHRS and YFSETQ. The CDR3 consists of 14 residues. Trimming left V 7 bases short and J 0 bases short, with 10 bases between. CDR3 region: CASGGTTNTGELFF. The CDR3 region has the DNA TGCGCCAGCGGGGGGACCACGAACACCGGGGAGCTGTTTTTT.

As concerns this clonotype: One end of the junction fails to match germline, which may point to a read error. The V gene is TRBV5-1, the J gene TRBJ1-2, with D perhaps TRBD1 (5 bases). Germline CDR1 is SGHRS and CDR2 is YFSETQ. The CDR3 covers 17 residues. In DNA, the CDR3 is TGCGTCAGCAGCTTGGTGGGGGAGACGTCACCTAACTATGGCTACACCTTC. The encoded protein is CVSSLVGETSPNYGYTF.

The genes are TRBV6-6 and TRBJ1-1; TRBD1 aligns across 8 bases. Germline CDR1 is MNHNY and CDR2 is SVGAGI (reference sequence). The J segment lost 9 bases and the V segment lost 7 bases, leaving 16 bases of the junction unmatched. CDR3 length: 15 residues. The CDR3 region has the DNA TGTGCCAGCAATACGATATCGGACAGGGTTTTAAAAGCTTTCTTT. Its translation is CASNTISDRVLKAFF.

This chain joins TRBV7-9 and TRBJ2-5, with 7 bases identical to TRBD1. This CDR3 spans 15 amino acids. The ends lost 1 base at V and 6 bases at J; junction bases unmatched: 8. Looked up from germline, CDR1 is SEHNR and CDR2 is FQNEAQ (reference sequence). The CDR3 sequence is CASSLVTGESQTQYF. CDR3 DNA: TGTGCCAGCAGCTTAGTCACAGGGGAGTCGCAGACCCAGTACTTC.

The chain recombines TRBV7-3 with TRBJ2-2; D is uncertain. Trimming shortened V by 3 bases and J by 6 bases, and 8 bases separated the two germline ends. CDR1 and CDR2 from the germline V gene are SGHTA and FQGTGA. This CDR3 spans 13 amino acids. The DNA for the CDR3 is TGTGCCAGCAGCTTGTTGGGTCCCGGGGAGCTGTTTTTT. Translating it yields CASSLLGPGELFF.

The table lists this clonotype with many counts. The chain joins TRBV4-3 to TRBJ1-2; TRBD1 might be the D (6 bases). The CDR3 is 17 amino acids. The germline CDR1 and CDR2 sequences are LGHNA and YSLEER. V lost 4 bases to trimming and J lost 4 bases, with 22 bases between them. Written as DNA, the CDR3 is TGCGCCAGCAGCCGAAAACCCTCGACAGGAACCTCCTATGGCTACACCTTC. This translates into CASSRKPSTGTSYGYTF.

In this sample, this clonotype turned up a few times. This chain uses TRBV7-2 with TRBJ2-3; D is ambiguous. CDR1 and CDR2 (germline): SGHTA, FQGNSA. Trimming took off 5 bases at V and 4 bases at J, with 10 bases between the two ends. The CDR3 extends over 13 amino acids. CDR3: CASSLTSADTQYF. The CDR3 DNA is TGTGCCAGCAGCCTAACGAGTGCAGATACGCAGTATTTT.

The CDR3 reads CASSYAGIRGGNEQFF. DNA of the CDR3: TGTGCCAGCAGTTACGCCGGGATAAGGGGGGGGAATGAGCAGTTCTTC. V gene TRBV6-2 or TRBV6-3 combines with J gene TRBJ2-1; D is possibly TRBD2 (7 bases). V was clipped by 2 bases and J by 7 bases, with 18 bases between them. The V gene's germline CDR1 is MNHEY and CDR2 SVGEGT. CDR3 length equals 16 residues.

This clonotype appeared a few times. The chain is built from TRBV4-3 and TRBJ2-1, with D unresolved. V dropped 4 bases and J dropped 4 bases, with 14 bases sitting between them. The CDR3 consists of 15 residues. Germline V gene sequence: CDR1 LGHNA, CDR2 YSLEER. In DNA, the CDR3 is TGCGCCAGCAGCCCAGAAAACTCCGATTACAATGAGCAGTTCTTC. Translation gives CASSPENSDYNEQFF.

This rearrangement joins TRBV11-2 to TRBJ2-3; D is possibly TRBD1 or TRBD2 (6 bases each). Trimming pared 8 bases from V and 3 bases from J, leaving 15 bases between. Germline V lookup: CDR1 SGHAT, CDR2 FQNNGV. CDR3 length: 14 residues. The CDR3 protein is CASDRGPMTDTQYF. Here the CDR3 DNA reads TGTGCCAGCGACCGGGGGCCAATGACAGATACGCAGTATTTT.

Concerning this clonotype: Germline and junction disagree at one end, which may indicate a read error. The J gene is TRBJ2-7, the V gene TRBV12-3 or TRBV12-4; 8 bases agree with TRBD2. The CDR3 is made up of 16 amino acids. CDR3 sequence: CANSFQRGLSSYEQYF. CDR3 in DNA: TGTGCCAACAGTTTCCAGCGGGGGCTGAGCTCCTACGAGCAGTACTTC.

This clonotype was observed a handful of times. The chain employs TRBV7-9 and TRBJ2-1, with 9 bases matching TRBD2. This CDR3 region has 15 residues. The germline CDR1 and CDR2 sequences are SEHNR and FQNEAQ (reference sequence). With V trimmed by 1 base and J by 7 bases, 5 bases remained unmatched. The CDR3 nucleotides are TGTGCCAGCAGCTTAGGGCTAGCGGGGTCTAATGAGCAGTTCTTC. Its translation is CASSLGLAGSNEQFF.

The V gene is TRBV12-3 or TRBV12-4, the J gene TRBJ1-2; D might be TRBD1 (6 bases). With 5 bases removed from V and 7 bases from J, the gap between germline ends came to 14 bases. The CDR3 length is 13 residues. The CDR3 DNA sequence: TGTGCCAGCAGTGTAAAGACAGGCGGTGGCTACACCTTC. Its translation is CASSVKTGGGYTF.

The V call is TRBV9, the J call TRBJ2-1; no reliable D call. The CDR3 contains 16 residues. Trimming cost V 3 bases and J 2 bases, with 15 bases left between them. Germline V CDR1 and CDR2: SGDLS, YYNGEE. The CDR3 bases are TGTGCCAGCAGCGCTACTTTGGACGGACCCTACAATGAGCAGTTCTTC. Translation: CASSATLDGPYNEQFF.

DNA of the CDR3: TGTGCCAGCAGACGAGCGGGGGGGGTCTATGAGACCCAGTACTTC. Translating it yields CASRRAGGVYETQYF. The chain links TRBV2 to TRBJ2-5; TRBD2 aligns across 10 bases. The CDR3 extends over 15 amino acids. Germline CDR1 reads SNHLY; CDR2 reads FYNNEI. The V segment lost 6 bases and the J segment 5 bases; nucleotides outside the gene matches: 9.

The chain has TRBV29-1 and TRBJ2-2, with D perhaps matching TRBD1 or TRBD2 (5 bases each). V was clipped by 4 bases and J by 7 bases, with 13 bases between them. CDR3 length: 13 residues. Germline V lookup: CDR1 SQVTM, CDR2 ANQGSEA. This chain's CDR3 is CSVGKGRNGELFF. CDR3 sequence (DNA): TGCAGCGTTGGAAAGGGACGGAACGGGGAGCTGTTTTTT.

CDR3 sequence (DNA): TGTGCCAGCAGTGAAGGGCTACAGACCAGGTCGGAGCACACTGAAGCTTTCTTT. Translating it yields CASSEGLQTRSEHTEAFF. The chain uses TRBV25-1 and TRBJ1-1; D gene uncertain. The germline CDR1 and CDR2 sequences are MGHDK and SYGVNS. Trimming removed 2 bases at V and 3 bases at J, with 22 bases between. This CDR3 has 18 residues.

This clonotype showed up just a few times. The CDR3 DNA sequence: TGCGCCAGCAGCCCGGTACAGGGAATGAACACTGAAGCTTTCTTT. Protein sequence: CASSPVQGMNTEAFF. The genes are TRBV5-1 and TRBJ1-1; possibly TRBD1 for D (6 bases). The germline V gene encodes CDR1 SGHRS and CDR2 YFSETQ. V lost 4 bases and J lost 0, with 13 bases in between. This CDR3 spans 15 amino acids.

In this sample, this clonotype turned up a few times. The chain couples TRBV5-1 to TRBJ2-7; possible D gene TRBD1, 5 bases. CDR1 SGHRS and CDR2 YFSETQ come from the germline V gene. The CDR3 is 14 residues long. The V end was cut by 5 bases, the J end by 2 bases, with 14 bases between. As DNA, the CDR3 is TGCGCCAGCAGAACAGGTTACAGAACCTACGAGCAGTACTTC. Its protein product is CASRTGYRTYEQYF.

This clonotype was seen a handful of times. This rearrangement joins TRBV7-9 to TRBJ1-1, with D possibly matching TRBD1 (5 bases). The germline V gene encodes CDR1 SEHNR and CDR2 FQNEAQ (reference sequence). Trimming pared 5 bases from V and 1 base from J, leaving 14 bases between. The CDR3 consists of 15 residues. DNA of the CDR3: TGTGCCAGCAGCCCCACGGAACAGGCGAACACTGAAGCTTTCTTT. This translates into CASSPTEQANTEAFF.

V usage is TRBV20-1 and J usage is TRBJ2-1, with D perhaps TRBD1 (6 bases). The V and J ends lost 4 bases and 4 bases respectively, with 17 bases between them. Germline loops: CDR1 DFQATT, CDR2 SNEGSKA (reference sequence). CDR3 length: 15 amino acids. Written as DNA, the CDR3 is TGCAGTGCTAATCCTTTCGCCAGGGGATACAATGAGCAGTTCTTC. Amino acid sequence: CSANPFARGYNEQFF.